These 6 T cell receptor beta chains originate from one sample sequenced in a study of cytomegalovirus exposure and HLA in healthy donors. 13 Jbeta primers and 60 Vbeta primers were used for the PCR. Only in-frame clones appear in the TCRdb table, and some are missing; sequencing was by immunoSEQ multiplex PCR. Among 150,000 to 200,000 clones listed, 77% were seen once. The specimen sequenced was PBMCs. All receptors come from a woman in her twenties or thirties in good health and CMV-seronegative.

The genes are TRBV5-1 and TRBJ1-1; D possibly corresponds to TRBD1 (5 bases). The V gene's germline CDR1 is SGHRS and CDR2 YFSETQ. Between the trimmed V and J ends, which lost 5 bases and 3 bases, there was a span of 14 bases. There are 14 residues in the CDR3. CDR3 loop: CASRVSREDTEAFF. In DNA form, the CDR3 reads TGCGCCAGCAGGGTTTCCAGGGAGGACACTGAAGCTTTCTTT.

This chain connects TRBV7-9 to TRBJ2-7; D is unclear. The CDR3 is 11 residues long. Trimming took 1 base from V and 5 from J, leaving 3 bases between them. Germline CDR1 is SEHNR and CDR2 is FQNEAQ (reference sequence). The CDR3 sequence: CASSLVDEQYF. CDR3 bases: TGTGCCAGCAGCTTAGTCGACGAGCAGTACTTC.

CDR3 region: CASSLGTEQDGYTF. In nucleotides, the CDR3 is TGTGCCAGCAGCTTAGGGACTGAACAGGATGGCTACACCTTC. The rearrangement joins TRBV7-3 to TRBJ1-2, with D possibly matching TRBD1 (5 bases). Trimming took off 2 bases at V and 6 bases at J, with 13 bases between the two ends. Germline CDR1 SGHTA, CDR2 FQGTGA. The CDR3 runs 14 residues.

This chain joins TRBV27 and TRBJ1-5; 7 positions agree with TRBD1. J lost 3 bases, V lost 1 base, and 6 bases had no gene match. The CDR3 consists of 16 residues. Germline loops: CDR1 MNHEY, CDR2 SMNVEV (reference sequence). CDR3 sequence reads: CASSLLFDRANQPQHF. The CDR3 DNA sequence: TGTGCCAGCAGTTTATTGTTTGACAGGGCCAATCAGCCCCAGCATTTT.

This clone was detected a few times. The chain links TRBV19 to TRBJ2-7, with 7 bases matching TRBD2. The length of the CDR3 is 14 residues. The ends lost 5 bases at V and 6 bases at J; junction bases unmatched: 10. Per germline, CDR1 LNHDA and CDR2 SQIVND (reference sequence). Here the CDR3 reads CASSPAGTIREQYF. DNA for the CDR3: TGTGCCAGTAGTCCTGCCGGGACTATCCGCGAGCAGTACTTC.

The chain uses TRBV7-9 and TRBJ1-1; no firm D call. Between the trimmed V and J ends, which lost 1 base and 1 base, there was a span of 13 bases. CDR1 is SEHNR and CDR2 is FQNEAQ in the germline V gene (reference sequence). The CDR3 is made up of 16 amino acids. CDR3 DNA sequence: TGTGCCAGCAGCTTAGGGAATACGGCGGGGAACACTGAAGCTTTCTTT. This gives the protein CASSLGNTAGNTEAFF.